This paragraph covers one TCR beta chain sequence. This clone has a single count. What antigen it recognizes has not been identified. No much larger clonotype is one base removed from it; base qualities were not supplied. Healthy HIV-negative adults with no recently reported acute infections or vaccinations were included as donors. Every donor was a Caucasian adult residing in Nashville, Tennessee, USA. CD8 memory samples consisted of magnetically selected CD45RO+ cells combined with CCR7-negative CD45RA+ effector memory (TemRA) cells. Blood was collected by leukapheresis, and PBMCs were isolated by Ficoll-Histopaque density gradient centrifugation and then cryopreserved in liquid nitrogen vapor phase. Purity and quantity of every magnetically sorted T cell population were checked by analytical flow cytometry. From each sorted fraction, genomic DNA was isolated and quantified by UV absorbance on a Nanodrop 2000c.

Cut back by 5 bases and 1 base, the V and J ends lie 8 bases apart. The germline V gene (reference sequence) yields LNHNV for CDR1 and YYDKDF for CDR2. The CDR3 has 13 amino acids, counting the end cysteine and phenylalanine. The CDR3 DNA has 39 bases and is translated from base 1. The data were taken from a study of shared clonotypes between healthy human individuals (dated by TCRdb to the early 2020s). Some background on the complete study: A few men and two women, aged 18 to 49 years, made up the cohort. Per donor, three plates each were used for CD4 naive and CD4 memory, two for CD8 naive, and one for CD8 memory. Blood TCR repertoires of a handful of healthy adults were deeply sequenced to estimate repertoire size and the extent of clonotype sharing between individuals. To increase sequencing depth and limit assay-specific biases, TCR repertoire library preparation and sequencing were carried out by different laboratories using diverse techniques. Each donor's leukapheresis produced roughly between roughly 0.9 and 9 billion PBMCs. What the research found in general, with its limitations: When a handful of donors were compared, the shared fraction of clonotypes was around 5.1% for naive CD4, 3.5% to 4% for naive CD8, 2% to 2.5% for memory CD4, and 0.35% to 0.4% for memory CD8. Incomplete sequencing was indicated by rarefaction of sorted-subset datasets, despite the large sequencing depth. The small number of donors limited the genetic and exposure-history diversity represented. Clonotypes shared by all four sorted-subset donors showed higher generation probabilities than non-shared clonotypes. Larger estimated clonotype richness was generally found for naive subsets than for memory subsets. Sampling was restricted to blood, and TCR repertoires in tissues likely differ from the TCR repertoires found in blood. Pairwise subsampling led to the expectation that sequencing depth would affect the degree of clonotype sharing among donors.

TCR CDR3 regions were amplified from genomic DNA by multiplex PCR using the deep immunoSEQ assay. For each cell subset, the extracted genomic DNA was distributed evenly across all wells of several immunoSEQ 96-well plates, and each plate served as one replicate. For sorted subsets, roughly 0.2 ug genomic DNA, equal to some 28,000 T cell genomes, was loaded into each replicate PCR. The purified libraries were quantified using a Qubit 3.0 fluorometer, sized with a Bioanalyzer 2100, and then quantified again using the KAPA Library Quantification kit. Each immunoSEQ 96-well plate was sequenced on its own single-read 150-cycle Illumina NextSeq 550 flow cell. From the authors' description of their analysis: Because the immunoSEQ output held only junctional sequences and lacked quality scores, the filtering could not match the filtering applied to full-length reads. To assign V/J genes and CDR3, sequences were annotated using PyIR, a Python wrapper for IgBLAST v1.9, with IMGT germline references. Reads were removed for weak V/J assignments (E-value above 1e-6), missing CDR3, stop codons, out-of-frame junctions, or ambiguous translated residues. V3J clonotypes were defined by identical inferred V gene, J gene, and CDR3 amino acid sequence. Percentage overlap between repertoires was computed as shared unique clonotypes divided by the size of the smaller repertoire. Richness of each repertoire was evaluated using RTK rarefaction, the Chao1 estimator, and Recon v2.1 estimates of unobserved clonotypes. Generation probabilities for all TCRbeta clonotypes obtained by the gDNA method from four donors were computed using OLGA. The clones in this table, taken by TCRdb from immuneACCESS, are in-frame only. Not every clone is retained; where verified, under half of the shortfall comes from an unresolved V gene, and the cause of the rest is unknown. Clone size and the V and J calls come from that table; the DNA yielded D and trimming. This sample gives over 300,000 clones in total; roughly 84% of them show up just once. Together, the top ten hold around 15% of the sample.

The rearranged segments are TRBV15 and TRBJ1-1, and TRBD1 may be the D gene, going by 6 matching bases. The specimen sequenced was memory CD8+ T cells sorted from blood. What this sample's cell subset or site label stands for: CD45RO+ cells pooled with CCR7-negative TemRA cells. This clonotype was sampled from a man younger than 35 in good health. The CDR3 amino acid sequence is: CATSGGQNTEAFF. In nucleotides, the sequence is TGTGCCACCAGCGGGGGACAGAACACTGAAGCTTTCTTT.